These 18 T cell receptor beta chains originate from one sample sequenced in a study of blood T cell repertoires in COVID-19. Profiling relied on immunoSEQ multiplex PCR, and the TCRdb table lists in-frame clones only, not all of them. The sample includes fewer than 250,000 clones, around four fifths seen only once; the top ten take 2.6%. Sequenced sample: peripheral blood. All receptors come from a woman in her seventies with active or convalescent COVID-19.

V is TRBV10-3 and J is TRBJ2-7; tentative D call: TRBD2 (6 bases). Trimming left V 0 bases short and J 0 bases short, with 9 bases between. The CDR3 has 15 residues. CDR1 is ENHRY, CDR2 SYGVKD, per germline. CDR3 sequence: CAISESRGSSYEQYF. CDR3 in DNA: TGTGCCATCAGTGAGTCGCGGGGTAGCTCCTACGAGCAGTACTTC.

CDR3 nucleotides: TGTGCCATCAATCCAGCGGGGCCCACAGATACGCAGTATTTT. Translation gives CAINPAGPTDTQYF. The chain links TRBV10-3 to TRBJ2-3; TRBD2 matches at 7 bases. J was trimmed by 2 bases and V by 7 bases; bases with no gene match: 6. The CDR3 covers 14 residues. Per the germline V gene, CDR1 is ENHRY and CDR2 is SYGVKD.

The chain combines TRBV5-1 with TRBJ1-3; D unclear. Germline CDR1 SGHRS, CDR2 YFSETQ. Trimming removed 4 bases from V and 2 bases from J, with 13 bases in between. This CDR3 is built from 15 residues. The CDR3 loop reads CASSRDLETGNTIYF. Written as DNA, the CDR3 is TGCGCCAGCAGCCGAGATTTGGAGACTGGAAACACCATATATTTT.

The chain links TRBV28 to TRBJ2-7; D perhaps matches TRBD1 (5 bases). V was shortened by 5 bases and J by 6 bases, with 11 bases between the two germline ends. Per the germline V gene, CDR1 is MDHEN and CDR2 is SYDVKM. The CDR3 covers 12 residues. CDR3 amino acids: CASSIEGAEQYF. CDR3 sequence (DNA): TGTGCCAGCAGTATAGAAGGGGCCGAGCAGTACTTC.

CDR3 in DNA: TGTGCCAGCAGTTACTCAACAGGGGGGGATGAAAAACTGTTTTTT. Its protein product is CASSYSTGGDEKLFF. The chain carries TRBV6-5 and TRBJ1-4, with 8 nucleotides matching TRBD1. Germline V gene lookup returns CDR1 MNHEY and CDR2 SVGAGI. Trimming took 0 bases from V and 6 from J; bases not matched to a gene: 3. The CDR3 is 15 amino acids.

This chain joins TRBV19 and TRBJ2-7; 8 bases line up with TRBD2. Germline V lookup: CDR1 LNHDA, CDR2 SQIVND (reference sequence). The length of the CDR3 is 15 residues. Trimming at V came to 7 bases and at J to 0 bases, leaving 8 bases not matched to a gene. CDR3 sequence: CASTGYSGDSYEQYF. For the CDR3, the DNA is TGTGCCAGTACTGGATATAGCGGGGACTCCTACGAGCAGTACTTC. The whole variable domain, remainder taken from reference TRBV19 and TRBJ2-7, is DGGITQSPKYLFRKEGQNVTLSCEQNLNHDAMYWYRQDPGQGLRLIYYSQIVNDFQKGDIAEGYSVSREKKESFPLTVTSAQKNPTAFYLCASTGYSGDSYEQYFGPGTRLTVT.

The chain recombines TRBV7-9 with TRBJ1-1; D unresolved. CDR3 length: 13 amino acids. CDR1 is SEHNR and CDR2 is FQNEAQ in the germline V gene (reference sequence). Trimming left V 5 bases short and J 3 bases short, with 10 bases between. In nucleotides, the CDR3 is TGTGCCAGCAGCCTAAATCCCGACACTGAAGCTTTCTTT. Translated, it gives CASSLNPDTEAFF.

The rearrangement uses TRBV4-1 and TRBJ2-3; no reliable D call. This CDR3 spans 13 amino acids. The V end was cut by 3 bases, the J end by 10 bases, with 14 bases between. The V gene's germline CDR1 is MGHRA and CDR2 YSYEKL. The CDR3 bases are TGCGCCAGCAGCCAGTTGACCGAGGATGCGCAGTATTTT. Translating it yields CASSQLTEDAQYF.

This clone was found a few times. The V call is TRBV27, the J call TRBJ2-5; no clear D gene. Germline V gene data show CDR1 as MNHEY and CDR2 as SMNVEV (reference sequence). V was pared by 5 bases and J by 2 bases, with 15 bases between. The length of the CDR3 is 15 residues. Here the CDR3 reads CASSDRGHPQETQYF. In DNA, the CDR3 is TGTGCCAGCAGTGACCGTGGGCACCCACAAGAGACCCAGTACTTC.

This clone was observed once. The chain carries TRBV28 and TRBJ1-1; perhaps TRBD1 as D (6 bases). The CDR3 runs to 14 residues. V was pared by 6 bases and J by 0 bases, with 11 bases between. Germline CDR1 reads MDHEN; CDR2 reads SYDVKM. This chain's CDR3 is CASSPGTLNTEAFF. The CDR3 region has the DNA TGTGCCAGCAGCCCCGGGACATTGAACACTGAAGCTTTCTTT.

The V gene is TRBV7-2, the J gene TRBJ2-3; 10 nucleotides agree with TRBD2. The CDR3 has 16 residues. In germline, CDR1 is SGHTA, CDR2 FQGNSA. Unmatched junction bases numbered 10, after V lost 4 bases and J lost 6 bases. The CDR3 here is CASSYPSGSLDDTQYF. The CDR3 DNA sequence: TGTGCCAGCAGCTACCCTAGCGGGAGTTTGGATGATACGCAGTATTTT.

The CDR3 protein is CASSFRWAPDYEQYF. The CDR3 nucleotides are TGTGCCAGCAGCTTTCGGTGGGCCCCCGACTACGAGCAGTACTTC. The rearrangement joins TRBV5-5 to TRBJ2-7; D unresolved. The CDR3 totals 15 residues. From germline, CDR1 is SGHKS and CDR2 YYEKEE (reference sequence). V gave up 2 bases and J gave up 3 bases, with 15 bases separating them. Based on the CDR3 plus reference TRBV5-5 and TRBJ2-7, the full variable domain is DAGVTQSPTHLIKTRGQQVTLRCSPISGHKSVSWYQQVLGQGPQFIFQYYEKEERGRGNFPDRFSARQFPNYSSELNVNALLLGDSALYLCASSFRWAPDYEQYFGPGTRLTVT.

CDR3 in DNA: TGTGCCAGTGGGTTAGGGACAGTCAATTCACCCCTCCACTTT. Its translation: CASGLGTVNSPLHF. The chain has TRBV19 and TRBJ1-6; 7 nucleotides align to TRBD1. The germline V gene has CDR1 LNHDA and CDR2 SQIVND (reference sequence). V lost 8 bases to trimming and J lost 7 bases; unmatched junction nucleotides: 8. The CDR3 covers 14 residues.

The rearrangement uses TRBV11-2 and TRBJ2-7; weak D call: TRBD2 (5 bases). Germline V gives CDR1 SGHAT, CDR2 FQNNGV. The V end was cut by 1 base, the J end by 1 base, with 14 bases between. This CDR3 is 16 amino acids long. The CDR3, as DNA: TGTGCCAGCAGCTTAGGTCATCTAGGGAGTTCCTACGAGCAGTACTTC. It is translated as CASSLGHLGSSYEQYF.

This chain joins TRBV5-4 and TRBJ2-3, with D maybe TRBD1 (5 bases). The CDR3 is 14 amino acids. V lost 4 bases to trimming and J lost 2 bases, with 11 bases between them. Germline CDR1 is SGHNT and CDR2 is YYREEE (reference sequence). The CDR3 loop is CASSITGYTDTQYF. CDR3 DNA: TGTGCCAGCAGCATTACAGGTTACACAGATACGCAGTATTTT. Full variable domain (rest looked up from reference TRBV5-4 and TRBJ2-3): ETGVTQSPTHLIKTRGQQVTLRCSSQSGHNTVSWYQQALGQGPQFIFQYYREEENGRGNFPPRFSGLQFPNYSSELNVNALELDDSALYLCASSITGYTDTQYFGPGTRLTVL.

The rearrangement links TRBV9 to TRBJ2-2; a possible D gene is TRBD2 (6 bases). Germline values: CDR1 SGDLS, CDR2 YYNGEE. With 3 bases removed from V and 1 base from J, the gap between germline ends came to 10 bases. The CDR3 totals 15 residues. The CDR3 DNA is TGTGCCAGCAGCGGCGGGACCCTGAACACCGGGGAGCTGTTTTTT. This encodes CASSGGTLNTGELFF.

This clone was detected a few times. CDR3 amino acids: CASSPFGGTSGNTIYF. CDR3 DNA: TGTGCCAGCAGCCCTTTTGGAGGGACCTCTGGAAACACCATATATTTT. The chain links TRBV16 to TRBJ1-3; perhaps TRBD1 as D (5 bases). CDR3 length: 16 residues. V was pared by 4 bases and J by 0 bases, with 13 bases between. The germline gives CDR1 KGHSY, CDR2 FQNENV. The full variable domain, completed using reference TRBV16 and TRBJ1-3, is GEEVAQTPKHLVRGEGQKAKLYCAPIKGHSYVFWYQQVLKNEFKFLISFQNENVFDETGMPKERFSAKCLPNSPCSLEIQATKLEDSAVYFCASSPFGGTSGNTIYFGEGSWLTVV.

J is TRBJ2-2 and V is TRBV3-1 (or the pseudogene TRBV3-2); 10 bases match TRBD2. With V trimmed by 4 bases and J by 4 bases, 6 bases remained unmatched. CDR3 length equals 16 residues. Germline CDR1 reads LGHDT; CDR2 reads YNNKEL (reference sequence). CDR3 sequence: CASSLSAGGGTGELFF. DNA for the CDR3: TGTGCCAGCAGCCTTTCAGCGGGAGGGGGCACCGGGGAGCTGTTTTTT.